This T cell receptor (beta chain) originates from a study of identical twins. Overall study findings and caveats: There was more out-of-frame TCR alpha sharing in monozygotic twins than models estimated.

The CDR3 is made up of 16 amino acids. V shed 2 bases and J 6 bases; nucleotides not matched to a gene: 6. From the 5' RACE reads, TCRdb called clonotypes with MiXCR, one entry per CDR3 protein. Among fewer than 800,000 distinct CDR3 sequences, under 8.5% were seen once, and the ten largest hold 1.5% to 2%. As to this clonotype: Its antigen is unknown.

Another study also made use of these data, one on yellow fever vaccine responses in identical twins.

The receptor was isolated from a woman aged 18-29 years in good health. This sequence joins TRBV12-3 or TRBV12-4 and TRBJ2-2, with 10 bases matching TRBD2. Sequenced: PBMCs. In DNA, the CDR3 is TGTGCCAGCAGTTTATACGCTAGCGGGGGATCCGGGGAGCTGTTTTTT. Protein sequence: CASSLYASGGSGELFF.